This is a list of T cell receptor beta chains from one sample in a study of Tregs in tolerant kidney transplant recipients. Here immunoSEQ multiplex PCR was the method, and the copy in TCRdb shows in-frame clones only, minus some. The table shows 50,000 to 75,000 clones, with 70% to 90% occurring only once. The input for sequencing was Tregs from blood, taken before the transplant. The origin of the receptors is a human donor who received a combined kidney and bone marrow transplant. Both conserved end residues are part of each CDR3. D genes are given only for firm matches. Only some rows state a clone size, as once, few, many or a class for expanded clones.

D gene,V gene,J gene,clone size,CDR3 protein,CDR3 DNA
NA,TRBV28,TRBJ1-4,NA,CASRPIDRLYNEKLFF,TGTGCCAGCAGACCGATCGACAGACTTTATAATGAAAAACTGTTTTTT
TRBD1,TRBV11-2,TRBJ1-2,NA,CASSQKGQGKNYGYTF,TGTGCCAGCAGCCAAAAGGGACAGGGGAAAAACTATGGCTACACCTTC
NA,TRBV10-2,TRBJ1-2,NA,CASSESFTRLHEVGYGYTF,TGCGCCAGCAGTGAGTCATTCACCAGACTCCATGAAGTAGGTTATGGCTACACCTTC
NA,TRBV19,TRBJ1-6,once,CASSLRDFYNSPLHF,TGTGCCAGTAGCCTTAGGGACTTCTATAATTCACCCCTCCACTTT
NA,TRBV6-5,TRBJ2-3,NA,CASSYFSNQAHTQYF,TGTGCCAGCAGTTACTTCTCCAACCAGGCCCATACGCAGTATTTT
NA,TRBV18,TRBJ2-2,NA,CASSPSKNTGELFF,TGTGCCAGCTCACCAAGTAAAAACACCGGGGAGCTGTTTTTT
TRBD1,TRBV7-2,TRBJ1-1,once,CASSLPTGGTEAFF,TGTGCCAGCAGCTTACCGACAGGGGGCACTGAAGCTTTCTTT
NA,TRBV5-1,TRBJ1-2,NA,CASSLGVQGTDGYTF,TGCGCCAGCAGCTTGGGTGTTCAGGGGACGGATGGCTACACCTTC
NA,TRBV4-3,TRBJ2-4,NA,CASSQVTLGGNIQYF,TGCGCCAGCAGCCAAGTAACCCTAGGGGGGAACATTCAGTACTTC
TRBD1,TRBV5-6,TRBJ1-2,NA,CASSDGTEPFYGYTF,TGTGCCAGCAGCGACGGGACAGAGCCCTTCTATGGCTACACCTTC
TRBD2,TRBV7-9,TRBJ2-1,few,CASSPGLAGGLLVYNEQFF,TGTGCCAGCAGCCCCGGACTAGCGGGAGGGTTACTTGTGTACAATGAGCAGTTCTTC
TRBD1,TRBV10-3,TRBJ1-2,NA,CAISATGGLDGYTF,TGTGCCATCAGTGCGACAGGGGGGTTGGATGGCTACACCTTC
NA,TRBV5-4,TRBJ2-3,few,CASSPAGRAGTSTDTQYF,TGTGCCAGCAGCCCCGCAGGTCGGGCGGGTACTAGCACAGATACGCAGTATTTT
TRBD2,TRBV5-1,TRBJ2-7,few,CASSHTSGRSYEQYF,TGCGCCAGCAGCCATACTAGCGGGAGGTCCTACGAGCAGTACTTC
NA,TRBV5-1,TRBJ1-1,NA,CASSFRDTNTEAFF,TGTGCCAGCAGCTTCCGGGACACTAACACTGAAGCTTTCTTT
TRBD2,TRBV11-3,TRBJ2-1,NA,CASSLGAGVFEQFF,TGTGCCAGCAGCTTGGGAGCGGGAGTCTTTGAGCAGTTCTTC
NA,TRBV29-1,TRBJ1-4,NA,CSVVGRLGEKLFF,TGCAGCGTTGTCGGCAGACTCGGGGAAAAACTGTTTTTT
NA,TRBV5-1,TRBJ2-7,NA,CASSLLIGHEQYF,TGCGCCAGCAGCTTGTTGATAGGGCACGAGCAGTACTTC
NA,TRBV5-4,TRBJ1-2,NA,CASSPDSPQMGGYTF,TGTGCCAGCAGCCCCGACAGCCCCCAAATGGGTGGCTACACCTTC
NA,TRBV4-3,TRBJ2-3,NA,CASSPGPGDTQYF,TGCGCCAGCAGCCCGGGACCTGGGGATACGCAGTATTTT
NA,TRBV2,TRBJ2-6,NA,CASSEAGSGANVLTF,TGTGCCAGCAGTGAAGCAGGCTCTGGGGCCAACGTCCTGACTTTC
NA,TRBV6-5,TRBJ2-3,NA,CASSYRSWYF,TGTGCCAGCAGTTATAGGTCATGGTATTTT
NA,TRBV6-6,TRBJ1-3,NA,CASSSLAGNTIYF,TGTGCCAGCAGTTCCCTGGCAGGAAACACCATATATTTT
TRBD2,TRBV30,TRBJ2-5,NA,CAWMSFRTSVQETQYF,TGTGCCTGGATGTCATTTCGGACTAGCGTGCAAGAGACCCAGTACTTC
NA,TRBV2,TRBJ2-7,NA,CASEEGSRYEQYF,TGTGCCAGCGAGGAGGGTAGTCGCTACGAGCAGTACTTC
NA,TRBV28,TRBJ2-1,NA,CASSLMVGQGQFF,TGTGCCAGCAGTTTAATGGTCGGGCAGGGCCAGTTCTTC
NA,TRBV5-4,TRBJ2-3,NA,CASSLQSTDTQYF,TGTGCCAGCAGCTTGCAGAGCACAGATACGCAGTATTTT
NA,TRBV30,TRBJ1-2,NA,CARWEGKKVYTF,TGTGCCAGATGGGAGGGTAAAAAGGTCTACACCTTC
TRBD1,TRBV6-5,TRBJ1-4,NA,CASRRQGRNEKLFF,TGTGCCAGCAGACGACAGGGACGGAATGAAAAACTGTTTTTT
NA,TRBV5-1,TRBJ1-1,NA,CASTTTPGLGTEAFF,TGCGCCAGTACCACGACTCCAGGGCTTGGAACTGAAGCTTTCTTT
NA,TRBV7-2,TRBJ2-7,NA,CASSMGLTYEQYF,TGTGCCAGCAGCATGGGACTTACCTACGAGCAGTACTTC
NA,TRBV18,TRBJ1-5,NA,CASSQENQPQHF,TGTGCCAGCTCACAGGAGAATCAGCCCCAGCATTTT
TRBD1,TRBV4-2,TRBJ1-2,NA,CASSQDQGAGDYGYTF,TGTGCCAGCAGCCAAGATCAGGGGGCAGGCGACTATGGCTACACCTTC
NA,TRBV11-3,TRBJ1-1,NA,CASSLARNTEAFF,TGTGCCAGCAGCTTAGCCAGGAACACTGAAGCTTTCTTT
TRBD1,TRBV5-3,TRBJ2-3,NA,CASSTTGGRGDTQYF,TGTGCCAGCAGCACTACAGGGGGCAGGGGAGATACGCAGTATTTT
TRBD1,TRBV7-2,TRBJ2-3,NA,CASRPTGGTTDTQYF,TGTGCCAGCAGACCTACAGGGGGCACTACGGATACGCAGTATTTT
NA,TRBV2,TRBJ2-3,NA,CASSYGSTDTQYF,TGTGCCAGCAGCTACGGCTCCACAGATACGCAGTATTTT
NA,TRBV7-6,TRBJ1-2,NA,CASSLGVGFGYTF,TGTGCCAGCAGCCTCGGGGTTGGTTTTGGCTACACCTTC
NA,TRBV5-1,TRBJ1-1,NA,CASSGGRGGTEAFF,TGCGCCAGCAGCGGTGGCAGGGGTGGGACTGAAGCTTTCTTT
NA,TRBV28,TRBJ2-7,NA,CASRPSERANVHEQYF,TGTGCCAGCAGACCTAGCGAGAGGGCCAATGTCCACGAGCAGTACTTC
NA,TRBV5-1,TRBJ2-5,once,CASRSQETQYF,TGCGCCAGCAGGTCACAAGAGACCCAGTACTTC
NA,TRBV5-1,TRBJ2-7,NA,CASSLGLRSRSYEQYF,TGCGCCAGCAGCTTGGGTTTGCGGTCGAGATCCTACGAGCAGTACTTC
NA,TRBV10-2,TRBJ2-3,NA,CASSLGREGTQYF,TGCGCCAGCAGCCTGGGCAGGGAAGGTACGCAGTATTTT
TRBD2,TRBV28,TRBJ2-7,NA,CASSWTSVYEQYF,TGTGCCAGCAGTTGGACTAGCGTCTACGAGCAGTACTTC
NA,TRBV11-2,TRBJ1-1,NA,CASSLLLGETEAFF,TGTGCCAGCAGCTTATTATTGGGGGAGACTGAAGCTTTCTTT
TRBD1,TRBV25-1,TRBJ2-2,NA,CASSQSRDRAGELFF,TGTGCCAGCAGTCAGTCCCGGGACAGGGCGGGGGAGCTGTTTTTT
NA,TRBV18,TRBJ1-4,NA,CASSPPSGRMDEKLFF,TGTGCCAGCTCACCACCGTCGGGGAGGATGGATGAAAAACTGTTTTTT
TRBD1,TRBV5-4,TRBJ2-1,few,CASSSDRGLYNEQFF,TGTGCCAGCAGCTCGGACAGGGGACTCTACAATGAGCAGTTCTTC
NA,TRBV30,TRBJ1-6,NA,CAWRRDLISSPLHF,TGTGCCTGGAGGAGGGATCTCATCAGTTCACCCCTCCACTTT
NA,TRBV5-1,TRBJ2-7,NA,CASSLAGSGQGGGYEQYF,TGCGCCAGCAGCTTGGCCGGGTCTGGCCAGGGAGGGGGCTACGAGCAGTACTTC
NA,TRBV18,TRBJ2-3,NA,CASSPPSFTDTQYF,TGTGCCAGCTCACCCCCTTCCTTCACAGATACGCAGTATTTT